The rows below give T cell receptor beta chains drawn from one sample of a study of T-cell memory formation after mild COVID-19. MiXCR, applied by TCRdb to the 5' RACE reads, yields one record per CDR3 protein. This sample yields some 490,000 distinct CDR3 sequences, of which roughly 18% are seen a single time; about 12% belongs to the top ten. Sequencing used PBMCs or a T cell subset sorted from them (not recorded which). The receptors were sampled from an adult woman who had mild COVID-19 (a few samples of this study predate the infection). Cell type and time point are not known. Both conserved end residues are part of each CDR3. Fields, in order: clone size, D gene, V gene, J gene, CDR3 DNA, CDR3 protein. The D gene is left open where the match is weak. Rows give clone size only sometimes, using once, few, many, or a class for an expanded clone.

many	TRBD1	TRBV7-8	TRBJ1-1	TGTGCCAGCAGCTTCGATGTGACAGGGAGGGCTTTCTTT	CASSFDVTGRAFF
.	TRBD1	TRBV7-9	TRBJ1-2	TGTGCCAGCAGCTTAGCAGGGGGCGAAAGGAACTATGGCTACACCTTC	CASSLAGGERNYGYTF
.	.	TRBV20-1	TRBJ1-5	TGCAGTGCTAGTCGGTCGGAAAATCAGCCCCAGCATTTT	CSASRSENQPQHF
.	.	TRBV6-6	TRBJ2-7	TGTGCCAGCAGTGACCCGGGGCTAGGGATCTACGAGCAGTACTTC	CASSDPGLGIYEQYF
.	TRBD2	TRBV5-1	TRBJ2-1	TGCGCCAGCAGCTTTAGCGGGGGATCCAATGAGCAGTTCTTC	CASSFSGGSNEQFF
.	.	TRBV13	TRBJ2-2	TGTGCCAGCAGCCCACGCCGGGCCGAGGGCACCGGGGAGCTGTTTTTT	CASSPRRAEGTGELFF
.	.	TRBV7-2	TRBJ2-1	TGTGCCAGCAGCTTAGATCGGCTAACTTACAATGAGCAGTTCTTC	CASSLDRLTYNEQFF
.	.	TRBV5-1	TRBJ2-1	TGCGCCAGCAGCCCGGCGGAGGGGCTTCTCAATGAGCAGTTCTTC	CASSPAEGLLNEQFF
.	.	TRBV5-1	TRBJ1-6	TGCGCCAGCAGCGGTAGTTGGGCCTCCAATTCACCCCTCCACTTT	CASSGSWASNSPLHF
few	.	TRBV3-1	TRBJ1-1	TGTGCCAGCAGCCAAGTACAGAGGGAAGCTTTCTTT	CASSQVQREAFF
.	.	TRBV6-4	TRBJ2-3	TGTGCCAGCAGTGTCGAACACGGGAACACAGATACGCAGTATTTT	CASSVEHGNTDTQYF
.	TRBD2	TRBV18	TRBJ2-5	TGTGCCAGCTCACATAGCACGAGCGGGAGTGGCGAGACCCAGTACTTC	CASSHSTSGSGETQYF
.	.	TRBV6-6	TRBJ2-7	TGTGCCAGCAGTTATCGGGGGGCACAGAACGAGCAGTACTTC	CASSYRGAQNEQYF
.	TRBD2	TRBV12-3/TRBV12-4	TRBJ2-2	TGTGCCAGCCTAGCGGGGGGGCTCTTCGGGGAGCTGTTTTTT	CASLAGGLFGELFF
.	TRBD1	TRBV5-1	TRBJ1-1	TGCGCCAGCAGCCGCCCCGACAGGGTGAACACTGAAGCTTTCTTT	CASSRPDRVNTEAFF
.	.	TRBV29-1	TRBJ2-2	TGCAGCGCATGCCGGGGTCCCACCGGGGAGCTGTTTTTT	CSACRGPTGELFF
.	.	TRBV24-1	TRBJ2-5	TGTGCCACCAGTGATGCTACAACCCAGTACTTC	CATSDATTQYF
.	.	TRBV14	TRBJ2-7	TGTGCCAGCAGACCCTTGTCGTTCGGCGAGCAGTACTTC	CASRPLSFGEQYF
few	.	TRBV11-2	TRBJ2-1	TGTGCCAGCATCCTAAGAGGGACCTACAATGAGCAGTTCTTC	CASILRGTYNEQFF
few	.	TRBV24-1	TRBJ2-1	TGTGCCACCAGTGATCCGGGACTCCCTTTTTCGAATGAGCAGTTCTTC	CATSDPGLPFSNEQFF
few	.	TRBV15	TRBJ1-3	TGTGCCACCAAAAGGAGGGGTAGCCCGAGATCTGGAAACACCATATATTTT	CATKRRGSPRSGNTIYF
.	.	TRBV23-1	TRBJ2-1	TGCGCCAGCAGTCATCCTTGTGGGGGTGAGCAGTTCTTC	CASSHPCGGEQFF
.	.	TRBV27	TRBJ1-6	TGTGCCAGCAGGTGGGGGGATAATTCACCCCTCCACTTT	CASRWGDNSPLHF
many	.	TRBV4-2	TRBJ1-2	TGTGCCAGCAGCCAAGATCGTGATAATGGCTACACCTTC	CASSQDRDNGYTF
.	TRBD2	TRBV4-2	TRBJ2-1	TGTGCCAGCAGCCAAGATGGTAGCGGGAACAATGAGCAGTTCTTC	CASSQDGSGNNEQFF
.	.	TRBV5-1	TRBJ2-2	TGCGCCAGCAGCTTGAGGGCAGGCCCCGCGAACACCGGGGAGCTGTTTTTT	CASSLRAGPANTGELFF
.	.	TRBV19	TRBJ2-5	TGTGCCAGTAGTCCCCGGGACGGCCAAGAGACCCAGTACTTC	CASSPRDGQETQYF
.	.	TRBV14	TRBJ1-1	TGTGCCAGCAGCCCGGGACTATTCGCTGAAGCTTTCTTT	CASSPGLFAEAFF
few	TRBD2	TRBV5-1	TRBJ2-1	TGCGCCAGCACCGAACTGCCTAGCGGGGCCTCCTACAATGAGCAGTTCTTC	CASTELPSGASYNEQFF
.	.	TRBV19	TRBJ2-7	TGTGCCAGTAGTACAAGCGGGTACTACGAGCAGTACTTC	CASSTSGYYEQYF
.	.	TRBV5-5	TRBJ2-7	TGTGCCAGCAGCTTGGCTGCTTCAGGGATAACCTACGAGCAGTACTTC	CASSLAASGITYEQYF
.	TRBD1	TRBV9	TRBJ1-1	TGTGCCAGCAGCGGTACAACCGGGACAGGGGGACTGAACACTGAAGCTTTCTTT	CASSGTTGTGGLNTEAFF
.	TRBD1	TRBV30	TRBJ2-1	TGTGCCAGACAACAGGGGCTAGTGCAGTTCTTC	CARQQGLVQFF
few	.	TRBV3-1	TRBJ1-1	TGTGCCAGCAGCCAAATCGGTACCCCTGAAGCTTTCTTT	CASSQIGTPEAFF
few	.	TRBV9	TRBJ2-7	TGTGCCAGCAGCCCCGGGACCTCCTCCGGTTACGAGCAGTACTTC	CASSPGTSSGYEQYF
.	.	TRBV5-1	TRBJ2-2	TGCGCCAGCAGCTTGTTCAGCCAACAGGGAGGCACCGGGGAGCTGTTTTTT	CASSLFSQQGGTGELFF